Below, one T cell receptor beta chain is given with its context. No antigen is known for it. These data come from a study of T cell responses to AZD1222 COVID-19 vaccine. Study context: Second-dose groups at about 4 or about 12 weeks were pooled. Findings and limits, study-wide: A mostly white British donor set with more females was recruited, and clonal diversity was possibly underestimated.

Germline V gene lookup returns CDR1 LNHDA and CDR2 SQIVND (reference sequence). The CDR3 has 16 amino acids. V lost 5 bases and J 2 bases, leaving 17 bases between the germline ends. Some clones are missing from TCRdb's copy, which holds only in-frame ones; the method was immunoSEQ multiplex PCR. The table shows under 70,000 clones, with over 75% occurring only once. This receptor was obtained from an adult in good health. This specimen consisted of peripheral blood, obtained on day 0 of AZD1222 vaccination. The chain combines TRBV19 with TRBJ2-3; D is possibly TRBD2 (7 bases). As DNA, the CDR3 is TGTGCCAGTAGTTCCCGTGGGGGGGGCTCCACAGATACGCAGTATTTT. It specifies CASSSRGGGSTDTQYF.